This record looks at one TCR beta chain sequence and its context. Genomic DNA was employed as the template in profiling TCR beta VDJ and CDR3. TCRdb reprocessed the reads with MiXCR, giving one entry per CDR3 protein. The repertoire holds hundreds of thousands of distinct CDR3 sequences, with approximately 70% as singletons. Germline CDR1 is WSHSY and CDR2 is SAAADI. Trimming removed 5 bases at V and 6 bases at J, with 17 bases between. The CDR3 has 15 amino acids. The data are from a study of CD8+CD57+ T cells in acquired aplastic anemia. The chain employs TRBV10-2 and TRBJ2-1; a weak D match, TRBD2 (6 bases). Sequenced: sorted CD4+, CD8+, or CD8+CD57+ T cells (not recorded which) from PBMCs. The TCR was taken from a human donor in good health, serving as a control. This CDR3 is CASSIRPGTPNEQFF. The CDR3 DNA is TGCGCCAGCAGTATCCGCCCTGGGACTCCCAATGAGCAGTTCTTC.